This T cell receptor (beta chain) was sequenced for a study of neurological immune-mediated disorders. CDR1 ENHRY and CDR2 SYGVKD come from the germline V gene. The CDR3 runs 12 residues. V lost 6 bases and J lost 5, with 10 bases in between. Time point described: longitudinal time-point 2. PBMCs stored at -80 C, 2 million in total, were the source of the unsorted libraries. TCRdb reprocessed the 5' RACE reads with MiXCR, giving one entry per CDR3 protein. The profile shows about 33,000 distinct CDR3 sequences, 10% to 15% of them singletons. The receptor was isolated from a woman between 40 and 55 years old in good health. V is TRBV10-3 and J is TRBJ1-1; TRBD1 is a possible D gene (5 bases). The specimen sequenced was PBMCs. The CDR3 reads CAIRLEGTEAFF. As DNA, the CDR3 is TGTGCCATCAGACTGGAGGGGACTGAAGCTTTCTTT.